This T cell receptor beta chain was observed in a study of blood T cell repertoires in COVID-19. Here immunoSEQ multiplex PCR was the method, and the copy in TCRdb shows in-frame clones only, minus some. The table records over 100,000 clones, around 84% of them present only once. V lost 4 bases, J lost 7 bases, and 9 bases stayed unmatched. In germline, CDR1 is SGDLS, CDR2 YYNGEE. CDR3 size: 15 residues. The sample consisted of peripheral blood. The rearrangement links TRBV9 to TRBJ1-2; 11 positions agree with TRBD1. This TCR was recovered from a human donor in a cohort sampled during active COVID-19. CDR3 bases: TGTGCCAGCAGCTCTCTCCCGGGACAGGGGGGTGGCTACACCTTC. This translates into CASSSLPGQGGGYTF.